Shown below are 30 T cell receptor beta chains from a single sample sequenced in a study of regulatory T cells in long-lasting Graves disease. Combining iRepertoire HTBI primers with Arm-PCR of CDR3 regions, the authors built TCR beta libraries. TCRdb independently ran MiXCR on the multiplex PCR reads; one entry per CDR3 protein. The sample holds around 450,000 distinct CDR3 sequences, more than 13% seen once. Time point denoted: newly diagnosed GD, antithyroid drugs for less than 3 months. PBMCs were the source of the RNA used for TCR sequencing. The same sample was also studied in work on T cells in Graves' hyperthyroidism and ophthalmopathy.

The sample was peripheral blood mononuclear cells (PBMCs), taken at new diagnosis, from a patient treated with antithyroid drugs. The receptors derive from a woman younger than 45 with Graves disease.

V usage is TRBV28 and J usage is TRBJ2-3; D may be TRBD2 (6 bases). V gave up 4 bases and J gave up 0 bases, with 14 bases separating them. This CDR3 is built from 16 residues. Germline lookup yields CDR1 MDHEN and CDR2 SYDVKM. Written as DNA, the CDR3 is TGTGCCAGCAGTTCACCCCCGGGACTGAGCACAGATACGCAGTATTTT. Protein: CASSSPPGLSTDTQYF.

This clonotype was observed at least ten times. This chain connects TRBV20-1 to TRBJ2-5; D is possibly TRBD1 or TRBD2 (5 bases each). The CDR3 has 13 residues. CDR1 DFQATT and CDR2 SNEGSKA come from the germline V gene (reference sequence). Deletions cut 6 bases from V and 2 bases from J, with 13 bases between. The DNA for the CDR3 is TGCAGTGCCCAGGGACGGTCACAAGAGACCCAGTACTTC. Its protein product is CSAQGRSQETQYF.

This clonotype was counted between two and nine times. A clone one base away is much larger, so this may be a read error. The chain recombines TRBV6-2 or TRBV6-3 with TRBJ2-7; 8 bases are shared with TRBD2. The CDR3 has 17 amino acids. V gave up 5 bases and J gave up 7 bases; unmatched junction bases: 19. The germline gives CDR1 MNHEY, CDR2 SVGEGT. CDR3 sequence (DNA): TGTGCCAGCAGTACCCAATTTGGGACTAGTTCCTACAATGAGCAGTACTTC. Protein: CASSTQFGTSSYNEQYF.

V usage is TRBV4-1 and J usage is TRBJ2-5; TRBD1 might be the D (6 bases). Germline V gene lookup returns CDR1 MGHRA and CDR2 YSYEKL. The V end was cut by 2 bases, the J end by 10 bases, with 14 bases between. CDR3 size: 13 residues. CDR3 DNA sequence: TGCGCCAGCAGCCAAAGGACAGAACGAGACCAGTACTTC. Its translation is CASSQRTERDQYF.

The rearrangement joins TRBV20-1 to TRBJ1-2, with D hard to call. Germline CDR1 is DFQATT and CDR2 is SNEGSKA (reference sequence). The CDR3 is 8 amino acids. This chain's CDR3 is CSSDGYTF. CDR3 nucleotides: TGCAGCTCCGATGGCTACACCTTC.

This clonotype was detected ten times or more. The chain has TRBV12-3 or TRBV12-4 and TRBJ1-5, with 10 bases lining up with TRBD1. J gave up 0 bases and V 3 bases, and 5 bases lay outside the gene matches. This CDR3 has 17 residues. The CDR3 nucleotides read TGTGCCAGCAGTTTTGGACAGGGGGGCTATAGCAATCAGCCCCAGCATTTT. Its protein product is CASSFGQGGYSNQPQHF.

The genes are TRBV27 and TRBJ2-5; D is perhaps TRBD2 (6 bases). Germline V gene data show CDR1 as MNHEY and CDR2 as SMNVEV (reference sequence). Trimming took off 5 bases at V and 5 bases at J, with 21 bases between the two ends. The CDR3 is 16 residues long. The CDR3 loop is CASSPTGVRGAETQYF. DNA of the CDR3: TGTGCCAGCAGTCCCACGGGGGTGAGGGGAGCGGAGACCCAGTACTTC.

The chain employs TRBV24-1 and TRBJ1-1, with D uncertain. Germline V gene sequence: CDR1 KGHDR, CDR2 SFDVKD. The CDR3 extends over 16 amino acids. The V end was cut by 2 bases, the J end by 8 bases, with 20 bases between. CDR3 residues: CATSDSNHPGKQEAFF. The DNA for the CDR3 is TGTGCCACCAGTGATTCGAACCACCCGGGAAAGCAAGAAGCTTTCTTT.

This clonotype has a count of ten or more. The gene calls are TRBV12-3 or TRBV12-4 and TRBJ2-7, with TRBD2 identical over 12 bases. This CDR3 contains 16 residues. Losses at the gene ends were 4 bases for V and 2 bases for J; bases not matched to a gene: 6. DNA of the CDR3: TGTGCCAGCAGTTCGTATGGACTAGCGGGAACCTACGAGCAGTACTTC. Translated: CASSSYGLAGTYEQYF.

This clonotype was seen just once. The germline gene is not matched at one end of the junction; a read error may be the cause. The V call is TRBV10-3, the J call TRBJ2-7, with a possible D match to TRBD2 (5 bases). The CDR3 sequence is 11 residues long. Germline values: CDR1 ENHRY, CDR2 SYGVKD. The CDR3 bases are TGTACCATCACCGAGGGAACCGAACAGTACTTC. Translated: CTITEGTEQYF.

This clonotype was recorded at least ten times. The rearrangement links TRBV18 to TRBJ1-2, with a possible D match to TRBD1 (5 bases). The germline gives CDR1 KGHSH, CDR2 LQKENI. The germline V and J ends were trimmed by 2 bases and 4 bases, with 11 bases remaining between them. The CDR3 runs 14 residues. CDR3 residues: CASSPWAGTYGYTF. CDR3 nucleotides: TGTGCCAGCTCACCATGGGCAGGGACCTATGGCTACACCTTC.

This clonotype occurred many times. The chain links TRBV11-2 to TRBJ2-1, with 12 bases that match TRBD2. J gave up 9 bases and V 1 base, and 4 bases lay outside the gene matches. The germline V gene has CDR1 SGHAT and CDR2 FQNNGV. The CDR3 is 15 amino acids. The DNA for the CDR3 is TGTGCCAGCAGCTTAGGACTAGCGGGAGAGCGTGAGCAGTTCTTC. It yields the protein CASSLGLAGEREQFF.

V gene TRBV20-1 combines with J gene TRBJ1-5; D is uncertain. The V end was cut by 7 bases, the J end by 3 bases, with 16 bases between. CDR3 length equals 14 residues. The germline CDR1 and CDR2 sequences are DFQATT and SNEGSKA (reference sequence). CDR3 nucleotides: TGCAGTGGATCTCCCCGGGCCATCAATCAGCCCCAGCATTTT. It yields the protein CSGSPRAINQPQHF.

This clonotype was seen more than once but under ten times. The V call is TRBV28, the J call TRBJ2-7; 10 positions match TRBD1. The CDR3 covers 16 residues. Germline V lookup: CDR1 MDHEN, CDR2 SYDVKM. J lost 3 bases, V lost 4 bases, and 9 bases had no gene match. CDR3 in DNA: TGTGCCAGCAGTTCACTTCGGGACAGGGGAATCTACGAGCAGTACTTC. Protein sequence: CASSSLRDRGIYEQYF.

This clonotype was found many times. This chain connects TRBV2 to TRBJ2-7; no reliable D call. CDR1 is SNHLY and CDR2 is FYNNEI in the germline V gene. The V and J ends lost 6 bases and 5 bases respectively, with 5 bases between them. This CDR3 comprises 10 residues. The CDR3 DNA follows: TGTGCCAGCAGACAGAACGAGCAGTACTTC. The encoded protein is CASRQNEQYF.

To note about this clonotype: Compared with germline, one end of the junction differs, possibly owing to a read error. This chain uses TRBV11-2 with TRBJ2-2, with a tentative D call TRBD1 (6 bases). The CDR3 covers 17 residues. Germline V lookup: CDR1 SGHAT, CDR2 FQNNGV. CDR3 DNA: TGCGCCAGCAGCCAAGCGCGCACAGGGAAGTATACCGGGGAGCTGTTTTTT. It is translated as CASSQARTGKYTGELFF. Drawing the rest from reference TRBV11-2 and TRBJ2-2, the complete variable domain is EAGVAQSPRYKIIEKRQSVAFWCNPISGHATLYWYQQILGQGPKLLIQFQNNGVVDDSQLPKDRFSAERLKGVDSTLKIQPAKLEDSAVYLCASSQARTGKYTGELFFGEGSRLTVL.

This clonotype was observed a few times. The chain has TRBV12-3 or TRBV12-4 and TRBJ2-6, with D maybe TRBD2 (6 bases). The CDR3 length is 16 residues. The V and J ends lost 7 bases and 0 bases respectively, with 13 bases between them. The CDR3 DNA reads as TGTGCCAGCATTCCGGGACTGAACTCTGGGGCCAACGTCCTGACTTTC. Translation gives CASIPGLNSGANVLTF.

This clonotype was seen many times. The V and J genes are TRBV11-2 and TRBJ2-1; 11 nucleotides align to TRBD2. Germline CDR1 and CDR2: SGHAT and FQNNGV. Germline trimming cut 6 bases from V and 5 bases from J; bases unmatched to any gene: 9. CDR3 length equals 16 residues. The DNA for the CDR3 is TGTGCCAGCAGATCCCTTAGCGGGAGGGCCCACAATGAGCAGTTCTTC. Translation gives CASRSLSGRAHNEQFF.

This clonotype was observed many times. V gene TRBV6-2 or TRBV6-3 combines with J gene TRBJ1-5, with 7 bases identical to TRBD1. The junction had 15 bases not matched to a gene; V was cut back by 6 bases and J by 16 bases. The germline V gene encodes CDR1 MNHEY and CDR2 SVGEGT. The CDR3 covers 13 residues. The DNA for the CDR3 is TGTGCCAGCAGGGGACAGAGACGAATGCCTCAACATTTT. Amino acids: CASRGQRRMPQHF.

The table lists this clonotype with many counts. V is TRBV20-1 and J is TRBJ2-7; 11 nucleotides agree with TRBD1. V shed 0 bases and J 4 bases; nucleotides not matched to a gene: 11. In germline, CDR1 is DFQATT, CDR2 SNEGSKA (reference sequence). CDR3 size: 17 residues. The CDR3 coding sequence is TGCAGTGCTAGAGACCGCCCCGGGACAGGGGGGAGGTACGAGCAGTACTTC. Its protein product is CSARDRPGTGGRYEQYF.

This clonotype was recorded many times. The chain employs TRBV10-3 and TRBJ2-7, with a weak D call TRBD2 (6 bases). CDR3 size: 14 residues. Between the trimmed V and J ends, which lost 5 bases and 3 bases, there was a span of 14 bases. Germline CDR1 reads ENHRY; CDR2 reads SYGVKD. The CDR3 loop reads CAISKYPGSYEQYF. In DNA, the CDR3 is TGTGCCATCAGTAAATATCCCGGGAGCTACGAGCAGTACTTC.

This clonotype turned up a few times. The chain combines TRBV14 with TRBJ2-7; 8 nucleotides agree with TRBD1. V was clipped by 3 bases and J by 4 bases; unmatched bases: 8. This CDR3 has 15 residues. Germline assignment: CDR1 SGHDN and CDR2 FVKESK. The CDR3 sequence: CASSQARGRGYEQYF. CDR3 nucleotides: TGTGCCAGCAGCCAGGCCAGGGGGCGCGGGTACGAGCAGTACTTC.

This clonotype occurred many times. The CDR3 sequence is CAWSRALNEQFF. CDR3 coding DNA: TGTGCCTGGTCTAGGGCCTTAAATGAGCAGTTCTTC. The J gene is TRBJ2-1, the V gene TRBV30; D remains ambiguous. Trimming removed 5 bases at V and 7 bases at J, with 12 bases between. Germline V gene lookup returns CDR1 GTSNPN and CDR2 SVGIG (reference sequence). There are 12 residues in the CDR3. Full variable domain (rest looked up from reference TRBV30 and TRBJ2-1): SQTIHQWPATLVQPVGSPLSLECTVEGTSNPNLYWYRQAAGRGLQLLFYSVGIGQISSEVPQNLSASRPQDRQFILSSKKLLLSDSGFYLCAWSRALNEQFFGPGTRLTVL.

This clonotype occurred many times. V is TRBV13 and J is TRBJ2-7; 12 positions match TRBD2. The CDR3 is made up of 17 amino acids. V was clipped by 4 bases and J by 5 bases; unmatched bases: 12. Per the germline V gene, CDR1 is PRHDT and CDR2 is FYEKMQ (reference sequence). CDR3 sequence reads: CASSSQTSGRGLDEQYF. CDR3 DNA: TGTGCCAGCAGCTCCCAGACTAGCGGGAGAGGTTTGGACGAGCAGTACTTC.

In this sample, this clonotype turned up many times. The chain joins TRBV13 to TRBJ2-3; 10 bases match TRBD2. The CDR3 has 19 amino acids. Trimming cost V 3 bases and J 5 bases; bases outside gene matches: 17. The germline gives CDR1 PRHDT, CDR2 FYEKMQ (reference sequence). Written as DNA, the CDR3 is TGTGCCAGCAGCTTTGACAGGGGAACTAGCGGGGAGACTGGAGATACGCAGTATTTT. Amino acids: CASSFDRGTSGETGDTQYF.

This clonotype was seen many times. This chain connects TRBV10-3 to TRBJ2-7; TRBD1 aligns across 9 bases. The CDR3 extends over 19 amino acids. V shed 5 bases, J shed 3 bases, and the junction held 20 bases outside the gene matches. CDR1 and CDR2 from the germline V gene are ENHRY and SYGVKD. In DNA form, the CDR3 reads TGTGCCATCAGTCCTCAACCGGGACAGGGAGATGGCCCCGTCTACGAGCAGTACTTC. Its protein is CAISPQPGQGDGPVYEQYF.

V and J are TRBV28 and TRBJ1-2; maybe TRBD1 (5 bases). This CDR3 has 16 amino acids. Trimming shortened V by 2 bases and J by 4 bases, and 17 bases separated the two germline ends. Germline assignment: CDR1 MDHEN and CDR2 SYDVKM. The CDR3 is CASSLGGGGTSYGYTF. In DNA, the CDR3 is TGTGCCAGCAGTTTAGGGGGTGGAGGGACCTCCTATGGCTACACCTTC.

This clonotype has a count of ten or more. The chain employs TRBV27 and TRBJ2-1, with 9 bases aligning to TRBD2. The germline V gene has CDR1 MNHEY and CDR2 SMNVEV (reference sequence). CDR3 length: 16 residues. V lost 4 bases to trimming and J lost 6 bases; unmatched junction nucleotides: 10. The CDR3 DNA follows: TGTGCCAGCAGTTCCCCAGCGGGAGGCCGACCCAATGAGCAGTTCTTC. It encodes CASSSPAGGRPNEQFF.

This clonotype occurred many times. Compared with germline, one end of the junction differs, possibly owing to a read error. The CDR3 spells CASRALNEKLFF. In DNA form, the CDR3 reads TGCGCCAGCAGGGCACTGAATGAAAAACTGTTTTTT. The gene calls are TRBV7-9 and TRBJ1-4; tentative D call: TRBD1 (5 bases). Per germline, CDR1 SEHNR and CDR2 FQNEAQ (reference sequence). The CDR3 is 12 amino acids.

This clonotype was counted at least ten times. The chain couples TRBV2 to TRBJ2-3; 16 bases line up with TRBD2. J lost 2 bases, V lost 7 bases, and 12 bases had no gene match. Germline V gives CDR1 SNHLY, CDR2 FYNNEI. The CDR3 consists of 19 residues. The CDR3 region has the DNA TGTGCCAGCAATTGGGGGGGACTAGCGGGAGGGCCGTACACAGATACGCAGTATTTT. Translation gives CASNWGGLAGGPYTDTQYF.